This is a list of T cell receptor beta chains from one sample in a study of T-cell reconstitution after alpha-beta-depleted transplantation in children. One entry per CDR3 protein results from TCRdb running MiXCR on the PCR reads. The sample lists about 640,000 distinct CDR3 sequences; roughly 17% were seen once. The input for sequencing was PBMCs from the stem cell graft donor, taken from the stem cell graft. These receptor sequences come from a human donor who donated a stem cell graft to a child with acute myeloid leukemia. Both conserved end residues are trimmed from each CDR3.

v_gene	j_gene	CDR3aa
TRBV7-2	TRBJ2-5	ASRAPGLAGLGTQY
TRBV10-3	TRBJ2-1	AIKDRGLNEQF
TRBV5-5	TRBJ1-2	ASSLDYGYT
TRBV7-9	TRBJ1-1	ASSMAGLPLEAF
TRBV7-8	TRBJ2-1	ASSLVGGLAIHNEQF
TRBV9	TRBJ2-7	ASSGPGQQA
TRBV29-1	TRBJ1-1	SSMLNTEAF
TRBV11-1	TRBJ2-1	ASKRGASSSYNEQF
TRBV9	TRBJ2-2	ASSARSGAWNTGELF
TRBV18	TRBJ1-1	ASSPTVDTEAF
TRBV30	TRBJ2-3	AWTDWRGTDTQY
TRBV7-6	TRBJ2-1	ASSLASGDRGEQF
TRBV12-3/TRBV12-4	TRBJ2-2	ASEQGFANTGELF
TRBV18	TRBJ2-5	ASSPGDGGAQY
TRBV28	TRBJ2-2	ATSIWLNTGELF
TRBV20-1	TRBJ1-6	SARAGGGSDNSPLH
TRBV7-8	TRBJ1-2	ASSLGQVPKGYT
TRBV10-3	TRBJ2-7	AISKGYEQY
TRBV20-1	TRBJ2-7	SAPGQVTYEQY
TRBV6-6	TRBJ1-1	ASNPRGRTEAF
TRBV15	TRBJ2-1	ATSRGGGGRQNEQF
TRBV27	TRBJ2-2	ASSPSGVGELF
TRBV7-2	TRBJ2-5	ASSLGLAGARETQY
TRBV30	TRBJ2-7	AWSVLDNSYEQY
TRBV12-3/TRBV12-4	TRBJ1-1	ASTVRDPNTEAF
TRBV27	TRBJ1-2	ASSPLSGGYT
TRBV29-1	TRBJ2-2	SVELGQGQAGELF
TRBV30	TRBJ2-3	AWTRSGSTDTQY
TRBV18	TRBJ2-5	ASSQGQKETQY
TRBV28	TRBJ2-1	ASSFPRQGAF
TRBV20-1	TRBJ1-5	SANGPGYQPQH
TRBV5-1	TRBJ2-1	ASSLRGSNEQF
TRBV6-5	TRBJ1-2	ASSYSSTGSNYGYT
TRBV20-1	TRBJ1-2	SARDWKGGGRRGGYT
TRBV12-3/TRBV12-4	TRBJ1-5	ASSSSHGAQH
TRBV24-1	TRBJ2-2	ATSDTRGTGELF
TRBV29-1	TRBJ2-1	SVVLAGVGNEQF
TRBV9	TRBJ2-1	ASSVVAGDEQF
TRBV7-2	TRBJ1-3	ASSLAGLSGNTIY
TRBV27	TRBJ2-2	ASSLHRDDTGELF
TRBV28	TRBJ1-2	ASSRRGQVQT
TRBV27	TRBJ2-1	ASSVQGRANEQF
TRBV20-1	TRBJ2-1	SAGRPSYNEQF
TRBV5-1	TRBJ2-3	ASSDGPGTDTQY
TRBV5-4	TRBJ2-5	ASSFPGTSRETQY
TRBV6-6	TRBJ2-7	ASSYGLTYEQY
TRBV7-2	TRBJ2-7	ASSLGSELPSYEQY
TRBV12-3/TRBV12-4	TRBJ2-1	AGTGGRNEQF
TRBV11-2	TRBJ1-2	ASSLTGHDTGRVNGYT
TRBV21-1	TRBJ2-5	ASRPLSGTLETQY
TRBV20-1	TRBJ2-4	SARDRWEMQNIQY